One sample yielded the 12 T cell receptor beta chains listed below, sequenced in a study of cytomegalovirus exposure and HLA in healthy donors. Primers for the PCR totalled 60 Vbeta and 13 Jbeta. Libraries were prepared by immunoSEQ multiplex PCR; TCRdb keeps only in-frame clonotypes and omits some of them. This table has 98,000 or so clones, around 10% appearing once. Sequencing input: PBMCs. The receptors derive from a man in his forties or fifties in good health and CMV-seropositive.

The CDR3 bases are TGTGCCAGCAGCGCTAGCGGATCATCCTACAATGAGCAGTTCTTC. Translated, it gives CASSASGSSYNEQFF. The chain is built from TRBV9 and TRBJ2-1; 7 bases map to TRBD2. Germline CDR1 is SGDLS and CDR2 is YYNGEE. V was pared by 3 bases and J by 1 base, with 4 bases of the junction left unmatched. This CDR3 contains 15 residues.

The chain uses TRBV6-1 and TRBJ1-5, with no clear D. This CDR3 is built from 12 residues. Per germline, CDR1 MNHNS and CDR2 SASEGT. Trimming removed 7 bases at V and 13 bases at J, with 17 bases between. CDR3 DNA: TGTGCCAGCATCAACGAAAAGTGGCTTCAGCATTTT. This translates into CASINEKWLQHF.

The V and J genes are TRBV10-2 and TRBJ1-5, with D maybe TRBD1 (6 bases). Germline CDR1 and CDR2: WSHSY and SAAADI. Trimming stripped 5 bases from V and 5 bases from J, with 16 bases between. This CDR3 contains 15 residues. Here the CDR3 reads CASSPGGPGDQPQHF. The DNA for the CDR3 is TGCGCCAGCAGTCCGGGGGGCCCCGGGGATCAGCCCCAGCATTTT.

V and J are TRBV4-3 and TRBJ2-7; 9 bases match TRBD2. CDR1 LGHNA and CDR2 YSLEER come from the germline V gene. The CDR3 is made up of 17 amino acids. The J segment lost 3 bases and the V segment lost 0 bases, leaving 9 bases of the junction unmatched. In DNA, the CDR3 is TGCGCCAGCAGCCAAGATGCGGGGGGGGGAGTCGGCTACGAGCAGTACTTC. Translated: CASSQDAGGGVGYEQYF.

This clone was recorded a few times. The rearrangement joins TRBV5-1 to TRBJ1-1, with D possibly TRBD1 on 5 matching bases. This CDR3 spans 14 amino acids. The germline V gene encodes CDR1 SGHRS and CDR2 YFSETQ. The V end was cut by 7 bases, the J end by 0 bases, with 13 bases between. The CDR3 DNA reads as TGCGCCAGCTTTCCGGGGGGGATGAACACTGAAGCTTTCTTT. Encoded protein: CASFPGGMNTEAFF.

This chain connects TRBV19 to TRBJ1-1; tentatively, D is TRBD1 (6 bases). The length of the CDR3 is 12 residues. Between the trimmed V and J ends, which lost 6 bases and 7 bases, there was a span of 12 bases. Germline V lookup: CDR1 LNHDA, CDR2 SQIVND (reference sequence). CDR3 region: CASSQGLGEAFF. CDR3 in DNA: TGTGCCAGTAGCCAGGGGCTCGGTGAAGCTTTCTTT. Based on the CDR3 plus reference TRBV19 and TRBJ1-1, the full variable domain is DGGITQSPKYLFRKEGQNVTLSCEQNLNHDAMYWYRQDPGQGLRLIYYSQIVNDFQKGDIAEGYSVSREKKESFPLTVTSAQKNPTAFYLCASSQGLGEAFFGQGTRLTVV.

In the case of this clone: At one end the junction does not follow the germline gene, possibly because of a read error. The genes are TRBV18 and TRBJ2-5; TRBD2 matches 10 bases. The CDR3 runs 18 residues. Germline V gene sequence: CDR1 KGHSH, CDR2 LQKENI. CDR3 region: CASSSQLVSSGSTREGDF. The DNA of the CDR3 is TGTGCCAGCTCATCGCAACTGGTATCTAGCGGGAGTACAAGAGAGGGGGACTTC.

This clone has more than one count but fewer than ten. The junction departs from germline at one end; a sequencing error may be responsible. The chain combines TRBV5-1 with TRBJ2-3; 7 nucleotides align to TRBD2. The CDR3 loop spans 15 amino acids. CDR1 is SGHRS and CDR2 is YFSETQ in the germline V gene. Here the CDR3 reads CASSLGTTRTDKQYF. The CDR3 nucleotides are TGCGCCAGCAGCTTAGGGACTACACGCACAGATAAGCAGTATTTT.

This clone was counted a few times. The J gene is TRBJ1-1, the V gene TRBV19, with D maybe TRBD1 (5 bases). The CDR3 runs 15 residues. Germline V CDR1 and CDR2: LNHDA, SQIVND (reference sequence). Between the trimmed V and J ends, which lost 5 bases and 0 bases, there was a span of 13 bases. In nucleotides, the CDR3 is TGTGCCAGTAGTCTCGGTCTGGGGCTGAACACTGAAGCTTTCTTT. Translated, it gives CASSLGLGLNTEAFF.

The chain couples TRBV7-9 to TRBJ2-7; D ambiguous. The ends were cut back, 5 bases at V and 2 bases at J, with 16 bases in the middle. CDR1 is SEHNR and CDR2 is FQNEAQ in the germline V gene (reference sequence). This CDR3 comprises 15 residues. The CDR3, as DNA: TGTGCCAGCAGCCCCGGTGGCACAGTCACCTACGAGCAGTACTTC. As protein: CASSPGGTVTYEQYF.

V usage is TRBV6-1 and J usage is TRBJ2-2; tentatively, D is TRBD2 (5 bases). Trimming removed 5 bases from V and 5 bases from J, with 15 bases in between. CDR3 size: 15 residues. The germline V gene has CDR1 MNHNS and CDR2 SASEGT. CDR3 sequence reads: CASSPIGGGTGELFF. CDR3 sequence (DNA): TGTGCCAGCAGTCCCATAGGAGGCGGGACCGGGGAGCTGTTTTTT.

The rearrangement links TRBV29-1 to TRBJ2-7; 8 nucleotides match TRBD1. V gave up 6 bases and J gave up 6 bases; unmatched junction bases: 16. This CDR3 contains 15 residues. CDR1 and CDR2 (germline): SQVTM, ANQGSEA. This CDR3 is CSVLTRGQGFGEQYF. The CDR3, as DNA: TGCAGCGTCCTAACCCGAGGACAGGGTTTCGGCGAGCAGTACTTC.